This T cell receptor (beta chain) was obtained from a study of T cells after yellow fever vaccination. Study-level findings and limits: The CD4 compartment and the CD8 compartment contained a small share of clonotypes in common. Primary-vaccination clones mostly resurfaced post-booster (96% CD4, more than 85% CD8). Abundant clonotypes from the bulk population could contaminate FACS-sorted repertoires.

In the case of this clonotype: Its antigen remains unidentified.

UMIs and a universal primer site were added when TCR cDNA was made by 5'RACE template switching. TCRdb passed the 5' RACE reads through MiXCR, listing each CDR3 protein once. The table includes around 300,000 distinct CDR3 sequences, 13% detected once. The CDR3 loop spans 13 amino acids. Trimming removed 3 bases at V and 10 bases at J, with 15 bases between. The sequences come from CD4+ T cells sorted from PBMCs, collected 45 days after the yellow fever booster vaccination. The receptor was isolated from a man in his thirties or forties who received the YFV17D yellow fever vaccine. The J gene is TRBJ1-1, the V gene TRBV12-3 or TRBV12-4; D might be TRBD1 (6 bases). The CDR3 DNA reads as TGTGCCAGCAGTTTTGGCCAGGGGTCTGTAGCTTTCTTT. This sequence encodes CASSFGQGSVAFF.